Listed below are T cell receptor beta chains from one sample, sequenced in a study of cytomegalovirus exposure and HLA in healthy donors. Only in-frame clones appear in the TCRdb table, and some are missing; sequencing was by immunoSEQ multiplex PCR. The sample consists of approximately 150,000 clones, about 61% of them appearing once. The specimen sequenced was PBMCs. These receptors were collected from a male donor in good health and CMV-seronegative. CDR3s include the opening cysteine and the closing phenylalanine or tryptophan. D genes are given only for firm matches. Clone sizes are given selectively: once, few, many, or a class where the clone is expanded.

j_call	v_call	clone_size	d_call	cdr3_aa	cdr3_nt
TRBJ2-5	TRBV11-2	-	TRBD1	CASSSLKTGAWETQYF	TGTGCCAGCAGCTCACTTAAGACAGGGGCCTGGGAGACCCAGTACTTC
TRBJ1-2	TRBV5-8	-	-	CASSRRDF	TGTGCCAGCAGTAGACGGGACTTC
TRBJ1-3	TRBV28	-	-	CASSFRLGSGNTIYF	TGTGCCAGCAGTTTCCGTCTTGGGAGTGGAAACACCATATATTTT
TRBJ2-2	TRBV29-1	few	-	CSVVPVVGELFF	TGCAGCGTTGTTCCAGTCGTCGGGGAGCTGTTTTTT
TRBJ2-6	TRBV27	few	TRBD1	CAAGGAGANVLTF	TGTGCAGCAGGGGGAGCTGGGGCCAACGTCCTGACTTTC
TRBJ1-6	TRBV19	-	TRBD1	CASRNRDSNSPLHF	TGTGCCAGTAGGAACAGGGACAGTAATTCACCCCTCCACTTT
TRBJ2-1	TRBV4-3	-	TRBD2	CASSQYSGGLNEQFF	TGCGCCAGCAGCCAATATAGCGGGGGGTTGAATGAGCAGTTCTTC
TRBJ2-7	TRBV5-8	-	-	CASSLYNSYEQYF	TGTGCCAGCAGCTTGTACAACTCCTACGAGCAGTACTTC
TRBJ2-2	TRBV7-3	few	-	CASSPTGGSTGELFF	TGTGCCAGCAGTCCGACAGGTGGTAGCACCGGGGAGCTGTTTTTT
TRBJ2-3	TRBV7-2	few	-	CASSPQTGRTDTQYF	TGTGCCAGCAGCCCACAGACAGGCCGCACAGATACGCAGTATTTT
TRBJ2-1	TRBV5-1	few	-	CASSLGGYMTVEPYNEQFF	TGCGCCAGCAGCTTGGGCGGCTACATGACAGTGGAGCCCTACAATGAGCAGTTCTTC
TRBJ2-1	TRBV2	few	TRBD2	CASSEATSGVSEQFF	TGTGCCAGCAGTGAAGCTACTAGCGGGGTTAGTGAGCAGTTCTTC
TRBJ2-1	TRBV30	few	TRBD2	CAWNSGGMLNEQFF	TGTGCCTGGAACAGCGGGGGGATGCTCAATGAGCAGTTCTTC
TRBJ1-2	TRBV7-2	-	TRBD1	CASSLRGDYGYTF	TGTGCCAGCAGCCTCAGGGGGGACTATGGCTACACCTTC
TRBJ2-7	TRBV28	-	-	CASSPRGFVHEQYF	TGTGCCAGCAGCCCCCGGGGATTTGTCCACGAGCAGTACTTC
TRBJ1-4	TRBV9	few	TRBD1	CASSGGYTGGDEKLFF	TGTGCCAGCAGCGGGGGCTATACAGGGGGGGATGAAAAACTGTTTTTT
TRBJ2-7	TRBV5-4	few	-	CASSSPFEQYF	TGTGCCAGCAGCTCCCCCTTCGAGCAGTACTTC
TRBJ2-7	TRBV6-1	-	-	CAIPKDRPNEQYF	TGTGCCATCCCGAAGGACAGACCGAACGAGCAGTACTTC
TRBJ2-5	TRBV6-5	once	TRBD1	CASSYSRGPGSQYF	TGTGCCAGCAGTTACTCGAGGGGGCCCGGGTCCCAGTACTTC
TRBJ1-4	TRBV5-4	few	-	CASSLAGVGEKLFF	TGTGCCAGCAGCTTGGCGGGAGTGGGTGAAAAACTGTTTTTT
TRBJ1-2	TRBV2	-	-	CASSRDKGANYGYTF	TGTGCCAGCAGTAGGGACAAGGGGGCTAACTATGGCTACACCTTC
TRBJ2-7	TRBV18	-	TRBD2	CASSPRGGGGLYEQYF	TGTGCCAGCTCACCACGAGGCGGCGGGGGGTTGTACGAGCAGTACTTC
TRBJ2-2	TRBV5-4	-	TRBD2	CASSLGGGSEELFF	TGTGCCAGCAGCTTGGGCGGGGGAAGTGAGGAGCTGTTTTTT
TRBJ1-2	TRBV30	few	-	CAWVQAPYYGYTF	TGTGCCTGGGTACAGGCTCCTTATTATGGCTACACCTTC
TRBJ2-3	TRBV7-9	-	TRBD2	CASSLDVGTSGGSTDTQYF	TGTGCCAGCAGCTTAGATGTCGGGACTAGCGGGGGTAGCACAGATACGCAGTATTTT
TRBJ1-3	TRBV28	-	TRBD1	CASSLEGGTTGNTIYF	TGTGCCAGCAGTTTAGAAGGGGGCACAACTGGAAACACCATATATTTT
TRBJ2-7	TRBV15	-	-	CATSRDVNYEQYF	TGTGCCACCAGCAGAGATGTTAACTACGAGCAGTACTTC
TRBJ2-5	TRBV9	-	TRBD2	CASSVRAGGQETQYF	TGTGCCAGCAGCGTAAGGGCGGGGGGACAAGAGACCCAGTACTTC
TRBJ2-7	TRBV10-3	-	TRBD1	CAISERGGVYEQYF	TGTGCCATCAGTGAGAGAGGGGGCGTCTACGAGCAGTACTTC
TRBJ2-1	TRBV11-3	-	TRBD2	CASSPSAGFYNEQFF	TGTGCCAGCAGCCCTTCAGCGGGGTTCTACAATGAGCAGTTCTTC
TRBJ2-7	TRBV14	-	TRBD1	CASSQDVGQGFYEQYF	TGTGCCAGCAGCCAAGATGTCGGACAGGGGTTCTACGAGCAGTACTTC
TRBJ1-4	TRBV28	-	-	CASSPVQGTNEKLFF	TGTGCCAGCAGCCCAGTCCAGGGAACTAATGAAAAACTGTTTTTT
TRBJ2-4	TRBV25-1	-	TRBD1	CASSESGQGAAKNIQYF	TGTGCCAGCAGTGAATCCGGACAGGGGGCTGCCAAAAACATTCAGTACTTC
TRBJ2-5	TRBV10-3	-	TRBD1	CAIRGTGGYQETQYF	TGTGCCATCAGGGGGACAGGGGGATACCAAGAGACCCAGTACTTC
TRBJ2-5	TRBV4-2	-	TRBD2	CASSQDPSGATQETQYF	TGTGCCAGCAGCCAAGATCCTAGCGGGGCGACCCAAGAGACCCAGTACTTC
TRBJ2-2	TRBV25-1	-	-	CARDPRETGELFF	TGTGCCAGGGATCCCCGGGAAACCGGGGAGCTGTTTTTT
TRBJ2-3	TRBV7-3	once	TRBD2	CASASGGASDTQYF	TGTGCCAGCGCTAGCGGGGGGGCCTCAGATACGCAGTATTTT
TRBJ1-6	TRBV28	-	TRBD1	CASRFRGYRDNSPLHF	TGTGCCAGCAGGTTCAGGGGGTATAGAGATAATTCACCCCTCCACTTT
TRBJ1-2	TRBV5-4	-	-	CASSFQGGANYGYTF	TGTGCCAGCAGTTTCCAGGGAGGCGCTAACTATGGCTACACCTTC
TRBJ1-2	TRBV4-1	few	TRBD1	CASSQEGTGIGYTF	TGCGCCAGCAGCCAAGAGGGGACAGGTATTGGCTACACCTTC
TRBJ2-7	TRBV4-3	-	TRBD2	CASSQEPLAGVNEQYF	TGCGCCAGCAGCCAAGAGCCCCTAGCGGGGGTGAACGAGCAGTACTTC
TRBJ2-1	TRBV5-8	-	TRBD1	CASSSGTGGRNEQFF	TGTGCCAGCAGTTCCGGGACAGGGGGCCGCAATGAGCAGTTCTTC
TRBJ1-5	TRBV25-1	-	-	CASSEQAGWHQPQHF	TGTGCCAGCAGTGAACAGGCAGGTTGGCACCAGCCCCAGCATTTT